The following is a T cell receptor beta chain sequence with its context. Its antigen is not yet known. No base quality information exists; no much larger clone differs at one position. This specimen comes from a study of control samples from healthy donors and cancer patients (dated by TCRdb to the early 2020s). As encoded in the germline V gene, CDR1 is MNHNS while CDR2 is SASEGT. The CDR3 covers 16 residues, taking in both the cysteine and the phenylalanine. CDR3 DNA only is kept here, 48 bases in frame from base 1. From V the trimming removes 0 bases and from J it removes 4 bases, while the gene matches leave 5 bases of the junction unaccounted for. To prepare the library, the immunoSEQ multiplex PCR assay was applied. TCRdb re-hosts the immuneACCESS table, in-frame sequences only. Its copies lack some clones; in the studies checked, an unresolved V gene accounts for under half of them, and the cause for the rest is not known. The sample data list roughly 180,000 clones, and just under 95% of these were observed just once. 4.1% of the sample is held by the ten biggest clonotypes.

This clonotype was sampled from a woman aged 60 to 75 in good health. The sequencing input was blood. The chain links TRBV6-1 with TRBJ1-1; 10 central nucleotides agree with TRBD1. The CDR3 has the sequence CASSEAPTGGFTEAFF. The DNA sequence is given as TGTGCCAGCAGTGAAGCACCGACAGGGGGCTTCACTGAAGCTTTCTTT.